Listed below are T cell receptor beta chains from one sample, sequenced in a study of lymphopenia after photon versus proton radiotherapy. Repertoires were generated with immunoSEQ multiplex PCR, while TCRdb's copy carries only in-frame clones and drops some. The table includes 5,300 or so clones, about 88% detected once. Sequenced material: peripheral blood, taken from a patient treated with photon-based radiotherapy. The receptors come from a man younger than 45 with gastric cancer. CDR3s leave out the opening cysteine and the closing phenylalanine or tryptophan. Rows give clone size only sometimes, using once, few, many, or a class for an expanded clone.

clone_size: NA
j_call: TRBJ2-3
v_call: TRBV5-4
cdr3_aa: ASSLDPADTDTQY

clone_size: once
j_call: TRBJ2-1
v_call: TRBV4-3
cdr3_aa: ASSQVRGPDNEQF

clone_size: once
j_call: TRBJ1-6
v_call: TRBV5-6
cdr3_aa: ASSGDLGGSSPLH

clone_size: NA
j_call: TRBJ2-5
v_call: TRBV2
cdr3_aa: AVGETQY

clone_size: few
j_call: TRBJ2-3
v_call: TRBV6-5
cdr3_aa: ASSGGGLQY

clone_size: NA
j_call: TRBJ2-2
v_call: TRBV5-6
cdr3_aa: ASSLYSGVNTGELF

clone_size: NA
j_call: TRBJ1-1
v_call: TRBV2
cdr3_aa: ASTGTANTEAF

clone_size: NA
j_call: TRBJ1-1
v_call: TRBV5-5
cdr3_aa: ASSLQGVTEAF

clone_size: NA
j_call: TRBJ2-3
v_call: TRBV7-2
cdr3_aa: ASSPHPGDTQY

clone_size: NA
j_call: TRBJ2-5
v_call: TRBV7-9
cdr3_aa: ASTAGWGEETQY

clone_size: NA
j_call: TRBJ2-6
v_call: TRBV7-9
cdr3_aa: ASSCSDTIQSRANVLT

clone_size: NA
j_call: TRBJ2-3
v_call: TRBV12-5
cdr3_aa: ASGSPKRLAGEHASTDTQY

clone_size: once
j_call: TRBJ2-4
v_call: TRBV29-1
cdr3_aa: SVESRLAKNIQY

clone_size: NA
j_call: TRBJ1-3
v_call: TRBV5-2
cdr3_aa: ASSIYSNSGNTIY

clone_size: few
j_call: TRBJ1-5
v_call: TRBV4-1
cdr3_aa: ASSLGDRGNQPQH

clone_size: NA
j_call: TRBJ1-2
v_call: TRBV28
cdr3_aa: ASSGGWGYT

clone_size: NA
j_call: TRBJ2-1
v_call: TRBV6-4
cdr3_aa: ASSDEIGNEQF

clone_size: NA
j_call: TRBJ2-3
v_call: TRBV6-5
cdr3_aa: ASSSNADTQY

clone_size: NA
j_call: TRBJ1-2
v_call: TRBV4-3
cdr3_aa: ASSQRVKPSTNYGYT

clone_size: NA
j_call: TRBJ2-1
v_call: TRBV6-6
cdr3_aa: ASSPNNEQF

clone_size: NA
j_call: TRBJ1-2
v_call: TRBV9
cdr3_aa: ASSPVETITGHYGYT

clone_size: NA
j_call: TRBJ1-1
v_call: TRBV6-5
cdr3_aa: ASSPMGNTEAF

clone_size: NA
j_call: TRBJ2-5
v_call: TRBV28
cdr3_aa: ASTLRGGGEETQY

clone_size: NA
j_call: TRBJ2-7
v_call: TRBV11-3
cdr3_aa: ASSLGGTGYEQY

clone_size: NA
j_call: TRBJ1-1
v_call: TRBV6-1
cdr3_aa: ASTTTGEGTEAF

clone_size: NA
j_call: TRBJ2-3
v_call: TRBV9
cdr3_aa: ASSVQGLSAWRDTQY

clone_size: NA
j_call: TRBJ2-7
v_call: TRBV7-9
cdr3_aa: ASSPGGQSYEQY

clone_size: NA
j_call: TRBJ1-1
v_call: TRBV5-4
cdr3_aa: ASSFKERNTEAF

clone_size: few
j_call: TRBJ1-3
v_call: TRBV7-3
cdr3_aa: ASSLGTASGNTIY

clone_size: once
j_call: TRBJ2-5
v_call: TRBV4-1
cdr3_aa: ASSHLNSAREETQY

clone_size: NA
j_call: TRBJ1-1
v_call: TRBV7-2
cdr3_aa: ASSSDGYTEAF

clone_size: NA
j_call: TRBJ1-1
v_call: TRBV19
cdr3_aa: ASSVTMSAEAF

clone_size: NA
j_call: TRBJ1-1
v_call: TRBV6-5
cdr3_aa: ASSGANTEAF

clone_size: NA
j_call: TRBJ1-3
v_call: TRBV12-5
cdr3_aa: ASGSKQGESGNTIY

clone_size: once
j_call: TRBJ2-6
v_call: TRBV4-3
cdr3_aa: ASSQQTGDSGANVLT

clone_size: NA
j_call: TRBJ1-2
v_call: TRBV7-2
cdr3_aa: ARRGPNHGYT

clone_size: NA
j_call: TRBJ2-4
v_call: TRBV5-6
cdr3_aa: ASSSLGAAGWENIQY

clone_size: NA
j_call: TRBJ2-7
v_call: TRBV19
cdr3_aa: ASSIVGSSSYEQY

clone_size: NA
j_call: TRBJ2-5
v_call: TRBV5-6
cdr3_aa: ASSPGLAGGVQETQY

clone_size: NA
j_call: TRBJ2-1
v_call: TRBV9
cdr3_aa: ASSISGGAGTEQF

clone_size: NA
j_call: TRBJ2-3
v_call: TRBV7-3
cdr3_aa: ASSGTSTDTQY

clone_size: NA
j_call: TRBJ1-5
v_call: TRBV12-5
cdr3_aa: ASGMNQPQH

clone_size: NA
j_call: TRBJ2-5
v_call: TRBV28
cdr3_aa: ASSYGTGLETQY

clone_size: NA
j_call: TRBJ2-3
v_call: TRBV19
cdr3_aa: ASSIQLAGGMGTDTQY

clone_size: NA
j_call: TRBJ2-2
v_call: TRBV18
cdr3_aa: ASSPQKRRDTGELF

clone_size: NA
j_call: TRBJ1-2
v_call: TRBV7-8
cdr3_aa: ASSLGTGEDSYGYT

clone_size: NA
j_call: TRBJ2-5
v_call: TRBV7-6
cdr3_aa: ASRTGLRETQY

clone_size: NA
j_call: TRBJ1-2
v_call: TRBV5-1
cdr3_aa: ASSLGSDWYGYT

clone_size: once
j_call: TRBJ2-5
v_call: TRBV29-1
cdr3_aa: SVKIETQY

clone_size: NA
j_call: TRBJ1-1
v_call: TRBV6-5
cdr3_aa: ASSVFPGRATEAF

clone_size: NA
j_call: TRBJ1-5
v_call: TRBV2
cdr3_aa: ASSIRSEAPQH

clone_size: NA
j_call: TRBJ1-5
v_call: TRBV19
cdr3_aa: ASIGRGNNQPQH

clone_size: NA
j_call: TRBJ1-1
v_call: TRBV25-1
cdr3_aa: ASRPTTGENTEAF

clone_size: NA
j_call: TRBJ2-7
v_call: TRBV7-3
cdr3_aa: ASSFAGGVSEQY